A selection of T cell receptor beta chains follows, all from one sample in a study of T-cell reconstitution after alpha-beta-depleted transplantation in children. TCRdb passed the PCR reads through MiXCR, listing each CDR3 protein once. Among around 130,000 distinct CDR3 sequences listed, roughly 10% were seen once. Material: PBMCs, mostly from graft donor cells, obtained 180 days after TCRalphabeta/CD19-depleted stem cell transplant. The origin of the receptors is a girl in the first two years of life who had a stem cell transplant for combined immunodeficiency, so the T cells may come from the graft donor. Both conserved end residues are part of each CDR3. A D gene is named only where the DNA matches it firmly. Clone size, where shown, is once, few, many, or a class for clones that have expanded.

v_call: TRBV7-9
d_call: NA
j_call: TRBJ2-5
clone_size: NA
cdr3_nt: TGTGCCGATCAATGGCAAGAGACCCAGTACTTC
cdr3_aa: CADQWQETQYF

v_call: TRBV4-1
d_call: TRBD2
j_call: TRBJ2-7
clone_size: many
cdr3_nt: TGCGCCAGCAGCCAAGAGGTGGGACAGGACGGGACTAGCGGGAGCTCCTACGAGCAGTACTTC
cdr3_aa: CASSQEVGQDGTSGSSYEQYF

v_call: TRBV18
d_call: NA
j_call: TRBJ1-1
clone_size: few
cdr3_nt: TGTGCCAGCTCACCTCAGGCGCCCAACACTGAAGCTTTCTTT
cdr3_aa: CASSPQAPNTEAFF

v_call: TRBV19
d_call: NA
j_call: TRBJ1-5
clone_size: few
cdr3_nt: TGTGCCAGTACTATTGGGGCAAATCAGCCCCAGCATTTT
cdr3_aa: CASTIGANQPQHF

v_call: TRBV2
d_call: TRBD1
j_call: TRBJ1-6
clone_size: NA
cdr3_nt: TGTGCCAGTATGACGGGACAGAAATATTCACCCCTCCACTTT
cdr3_aa: CASMTGQKYSPLHF

v_call: TRBV20-1
d_call: NA
j_call: TRBJ2-7
clone_size: NA
cdr3_nt: TGCAGTGCTGCCAGGAGGGGGGAGCAGTACTTC
cdr3_aa: CSAARRGEQYF

v_call: TRBV10-3
d_call: NA
j_call: TRBJ2-3
clone_size: NA
cdr3_nt: TGTGCCATCAGTGACCACCTAGCGCTCACAGATACGCAGTATTTT
cdr3_aa: CAISDHLALTDTQYF

v_call: TRBV7-9
d_call: NA
j_call: TRBJ2-5
clone_size: few
cdr3_nt: TGTGCCAGCAGCTCCGCTCGGGGATACCAAGAGACCCAGTACTTC
cdr3_aa: CASSSARGYQETQYF

v_call: TRBV6-1
d_call: TRBD1
j_call: TRBJ2-7
clone_size: NA
cdr3_nt: TGTGCCAGCAAGTGGGGACAGGGGGACTACGAGCAGTACTTC
cdr3_aa: CASKWGQGDYEQYF

v_call: TRBV27
d_call: NA
j_call: TRBJ2-2
clone_size: few
cdr3_nt: TGTGCCAGCAGCCGACCCACAGGGACCGGGGAGCTGTTTTTT
cdr3_aa: CASSRPTGTGELFF

v_call: TRBV29-1
d_call: NA
j_call: TRBJ1-1
clone_size: NA
cdr3_nt: TGCAGCGTTGAACCCCGATTGGACACTGAAGCTTTCTTT
cdr3_aa: CSVEPRLDTEAFF

v_call: TRBV6-5
d_call: TRBD1
j_call: TRBJ1-2
clone_size: NA
cdr3_nt: TGTGCCAGCAGTTACTCCCGACAGGGACATGGCTACACCTTC
cdr3_aa: CASSYSRQGHGYTF

v_call: TRBV5-5
d_call: TRBD2
j_call: TRBJ2-1
clone_size: NA
cdr3_nt: TGTGCCAGCAGCGATCCGGGACTAGCGGGAGTACATGAGCAGTTCTTC
cdr3_aa: CASSDPGLAGVHEQFF

v_call: TRBV7-9
d_call: TRBD2
j_call: TRBJ2-7
clone_size: few
cdr3_nt: TGTGCCAGCAGCTCCGGCGGGAGTAGGTACGAGCAGTACTTC
cdr3_aa: CASSSGGSRYEQYF

v_call: TRBV29-1
d_call: TRBD2
j_call: TRBJ2-1
clone_size: few
cdr3_nt: TGCAGCGTTGAAGGACTAGCGGGGGAGCCCTACAATGAGCAGTTCTTC
cdr3_aa: CSVEGLAGEPYNEQFF

v_call: TRBV6-2/TRBV6-3
d_call: NA
j_call: TRBJ2-7
clone_size: NA
cdr3_nt: TGTGCCAGCAGTTACTCGATAATCAGGGTGGAGTCCTACGAGCAGTACTTC
cdr3_aa: CASSYSIIRVESYEQYF

v_call: TRBV5-1
d_call: TRBD1
j_call: TRBJ2-1
clone_size: few
cdr3_nt: TGCGCCAGCAGCTTAAGTCCCGGGACAGGGAACAGAAACAATGAGCAGTTCTTC
cdr3_aa: CASSLSPGTGNRNNEQFF

v_call: TRBV5-1
d_call: NA
j_call: TRBJ2-7
clone_size: many
cdr3_nt: TGCGCCAGCAGCGCGGAGCCCTGGCCGACCTACGAGCAGTACTTC
cdr3_aa: CASSAEPWPTYEQYF

v_call: TRBV11-2
d_call: NA
j_call: TRBJ1-1
clone_size: NA
cdr3_nt: TGTGCCAGCAGCTTTTGGCAGTTCCTCCAGGGGAACACTGAAGCTTTCTTT
cdr3_aa: CASSFWQFLQGNTEAFF

v_call: TRBV20-1
d_call: TRBD2
j_call: TRBJ2-7
clone_size: few
cdr3_nt: TGCAGTGCTAGAGTGGGGACTAGCGCCTCCTACGAGCAGTACTTC
cdr3_aa: CSARVGTSASYEQYF

v_call: TRBV6-2/TRBV6-3
d_call: TRBD2
j_call: TRBJ2-5
clone_size: NA
cdr3_nt: TGTGCCAGCAGTCCAAGACGGAGGGGACTAGCGGGGGCGACCCACCAAGAGACCCAGTACTTC
cdr3_aa: CASSPRRRGLAGATHQETQYF

v_call: TRBV2
d_call: NA
j_call: TRBJ2-3
clone_size: NA
cdr3_nt: TGTGCCAGCAGTGCTGAGTTAGGAGATACGCAGTATTTT
cdr3_aa: CASSAELGDTQYF

v_call: TRBV5-1
d_call: TRBD1
j_call: TRBJ1-4
clone_size: few
cdr3_nt: TGCGCCAGCAGCTTGGACAGGGGGGATGAAAAACTGTTTTTT
cdr3_aa: CASSLDRGDEKLFF

v_call: TRBV12-3/TRBV12-4
d_call: TRBD1
j_call: TRBJ1-1
clone_size: few
cdr3_nt: TGTGCCAGCAGTTGGGACAGCGGCTCGAGCACTGAAGCTTTCTTT
cdr3_aa: CASSWDSGSSTEAFF

v_call: TRBV6-5
d_call: NA
j_call: TRBJ1-6
clone_size: NA
cdr3_nt: TGTGCCAGCAGTTACCAGGGATCACCCCTCCACTTT
cdr3_aa: CASSYQGSPLHF

v_call: TRBV24-1
d_call: NA
j_call: TRBJ2-1
clone_size: NA
cdr3_nt: TGTGCCACCAGTGACCTTCTAGACAATGAGCAGTTCTTC
cdr3_aa: CATSDLLDNEQFF

v_call: TRBV2
d_call: NA
j_call: TRBJ2-4
clone_size: NA
cdr3_nt: TGTGCCAGCAGTGAGCGGAGCGGCAAAAACATTCAGTACTTC
cdr3_aa: CASSERSGKNIQYF

v_call: TRBV5-4
d_call: NA
j_call: TRBJ2-7
clone_size: NA
cdr3_nt: TGTGCCAGCAGTTTGGGGGCGTCCTACGAGCAGTACTTC
cdr3_aa: CASSLGASYEQYF

v_call: TRBV5-5
d_call: NA
j_call: TRBJ2-5
clone_size: NA
cdr3_nt: TGTGCCAGCATCTACGGTAGGGCGCAAGAGACCCAGTACTTC
cdr3_aa: CASIYGRAQETQYF

v_call: TRBV24-1
d_call: TRBD1
j_call: TRBJ2-1
clone_size: few
cdr3_nt: TGTGCCACCAGTTCCGGGACAGGGTCTCTCTTGCAGTTCTTC
cdr3_aa: CATSSGTGSLLQFF

v_call: TRBV9
d_call: NA
j_call: TRBJ2-3
clone_size: many
cdr3_nt: TGTGCCAGCAGCCCCCGAGAGGGGAGCACAGATACGCAGTATTTT
cdr3_aa: CASSPREGSTDTQYF

v_call: TRBV29-1
d_call: TRBD1
j_call: TRBJ2-5
clone_size: few
cdr3_nt: TGCAGCGTGCCCGGGACAGGGGCGTACCAAGAGACCCAGTACTTC
cdr3_aa: CSVPGTGAYQETQYF

v_call: TRBV20-1
d_call: NA
j_call: TRBJ2-7
clone_size: few
cdr3_nt: TGCAGTGCTGGGGGGGGCGGGTCGAACTACGAGCAGTACTTC
cdr3_aa: CSAGGGGSNYEQYF

v_call: TRBV20-1
d_call: TRBD2
j_call: TRBJ2-2
clone_size: NA
cdr3_nt: TGCAGTGCTAGCAGGCTAGCGGGACCCCCCGGGGAGCTGTTTTTT
cdr3_aa: CSASRLAGPPGELFF

v_call: TRBV20-1
d_call: NA
j_call: TRBJ2-7
clone_size: few
cdr3_nt: TGCAGTGCCTTTGGCGGGGGCGCCTACGAGCAGTACTTC
cdr3_aa: CSAFGGGAYEQYF

v_call: TRBV20-1
d_call: NA
j_call: TRBJ2-7
clone_size: many
cdr3_nt: TGCAGTGCTAGAGATTCGGGACCTCGGCAGTACTTC
cdr3_aa: CSARDSGPRQYF

v_call: TRBV7-2
d_call: TRBD2
j_call: TRBJ2-5
clone_size: NA
cdr3_nt: TGTGCCAGCAGCTTAGCGCCTAGCGGGGGTGGAGAGACCCAGTACTTC
cdr3_aa: CASSLAPSGGGETQYF

v_call: TRBV29-1
d_call: TRBD1
j_call: TRBJ2-5
clone_size: few
cdr3_nt: TGCAGCACCCGGACAGGGTCATGGGGCGAGACCCAGTACTTC
cdr3_aa: CSTRTGSWGETQYF

v_call: TRBV29-1
d_call: NA
j_call: TRBJ2-4
clone_size: few
cdr3_nt: TGCAGCGCTGAAGCAGGGAAAAACATTCAGTACTTC
cdr3_aa: CSAEAGKNIQYF

v_call: TRBV5-1
d_call: NA
j_call: TRBJ1-5
clone_size: NA
cdr3_nt: TGCGCCAGCAGCCCGGGTCTCTCCAATCAGCCCCAGCATTTT
cdr3_aa: CASSPGLSNQPQHF

v_call: TRBV25-1
d_call: NA
j_call: TRBJ2-6
clone_size: few
cdr3_nt: TGTGCCAGCAGTGTAGGCTACACAGACGTCCTGACTTTC
cdr3_aa: CASSVGYTDVLTF

v_call: TRBV18
d_call: TRBD1
j_call: TRBJ2-7
clone_size: NA
cdr3_nt: TGTGCCAGCTCACCCGGGACAGGGATATGGGGCGAGCAGTACTTC
cdr3_aa: CASSPGTGIWGEQYF

v_call: TRBV6-2/TRBV6-3
d_call: NA
j_call: TRBJ1-5
clone_size: NA
cdr3_nt: TGTGCCAGCAGTTACTCCGGGACAAGGGAGCCCCAGCATTTT
cdr3_aa: CASSYSGTREPQHF

v_call: TRBV5-1
d_call: NA
j_call: TRBJ2-2
clone_size: NA
cdr3_nt: TGCGCCAGCAGCCAGGACTCTAGCAGTTCCCAACCCGAAGGGGAGCTGTTTTTT
cdr3_aa: CASSQDSSSSQPEGELFF

v_call: TRBV13
d_call: NA
j_call: TRBJ2-7
clone_size: NA
cdr3_nt: TGTGCCAGCAGCTTAGGGGGGGCAGCTGCCTACGAGCAGTACTTC
cdr3_aa: CASSLGGAAAYEQYF

v_call: TRBV7-2
d_call: TRBD2
j_call: TRBJ2-1
clone_size: few
cdr3_nt: TGTGCCAGCAGCCCCGATAGCGGGACCTACAATGAGCAGTTCTTC
cdr3_aa: CASSPDSGTYNEQFF

v_call: TRBV29-1
d_call: NA
j_call: TRBJ2-7
clone_size: few
cdr3_nt: TGCGGTGGGGCCGACTCCTACGAGCAGTACTTC
cdr3_aa: CGGADSYEQYF

v_call: TRBV20-1
d_call: TRBD2
j_call: TRBJ2-1
clone_size: few
cdr3_nt: TGCAGTGCTAGAGGTAGCGGGGGGGACTCCTACAATGAGCAGTTCTTC
cdr3_aa: CSARGSGGDSYNEQFF

v_call: TRBV20-1
d_call: NA
j_call: TRBJ2-3
clone_size: few
cdr3_nt: TGCAGGGGAAGCTTTGGCGGGGACATCCACTCTAGCACAGATACGCAGTATTTT
cdr3_aa: CRGSFGGDIHSSTDTQYF

v_call: TRBV11-2
d_call: NA
j_call: TRBJ2-2
clone_size: NA
cdr3_nt: TGTGCCAGCAGCTTCTCTAGTTTGCTGAACACCGGGGAGCTGTTTTTT
cdr3_aa: CASSFSSLLNTGELFF

v_call: TRBV20-1
d_call: NA
j_call: TRBJ2-3
clone_size: few
cdr3_nt: TGCAGTGCCATCCGACAGGACCTTTCCACAGATACGCAGTATTTT
cdr3_aa: CSAIRQDLSTDTQYF

v_call: TRBV5-8
d_call: NA
j_call: TRBJ2-2
clone_size: NA
cdr3_nt: TGTGCCAGCAGCTTGTTGGGGACGAACACCGGGGAGCTGTTTTTT
cdr3_aa: CASSLLGTNTGELFF

v_call: TRBV29-1
d_call: NA
j_call: TRBJ2-5
clone_size: NA
cdr3_nt: TGCAGCGTTGGGCCGACAGGTGAAGAGACCCAGTACTTC
cdr3_aa: CSVGPTGEETQYF

v_call: TRBV7-2
d_call: NA
j_call: TRBJ1-3
clone_size: NA
cdr3_nt: TGTGCCAGCAGCTTAGTGGTTAGAGTCTCTGGAAACACCATATATTTT
cdr3_aa: CASSLVVRVSGNTIYF

v_call: TRBV5-4
d_call: NA
j_call: TRBJ2-3
clone_size: many
cdr3_nt: TGTGCCAGCAGCTTAGCCGGGACCGTGGATACGCAGTATTTT
cdr3_aa: CASSLAGTVDTQYF